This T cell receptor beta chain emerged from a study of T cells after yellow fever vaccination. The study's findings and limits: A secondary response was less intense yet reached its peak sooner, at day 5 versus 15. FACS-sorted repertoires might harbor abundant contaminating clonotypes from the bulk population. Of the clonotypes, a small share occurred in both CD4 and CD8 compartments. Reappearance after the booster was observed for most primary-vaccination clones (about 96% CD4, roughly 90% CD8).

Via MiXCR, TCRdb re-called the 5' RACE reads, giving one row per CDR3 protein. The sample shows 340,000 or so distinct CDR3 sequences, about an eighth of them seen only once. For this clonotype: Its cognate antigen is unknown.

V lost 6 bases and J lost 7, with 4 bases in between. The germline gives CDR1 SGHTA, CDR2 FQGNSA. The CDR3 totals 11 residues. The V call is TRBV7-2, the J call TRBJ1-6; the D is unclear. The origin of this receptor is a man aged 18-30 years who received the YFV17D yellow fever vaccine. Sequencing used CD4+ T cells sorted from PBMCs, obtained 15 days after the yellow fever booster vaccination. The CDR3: CASRKNSPLHF. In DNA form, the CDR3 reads TGTGCCAGCAGAAAGAATTCACCCCTCCACTTT.